Below, 2 T cell receptor beta chains from the same sample are listed, as sequenced in a study of T-cell memory formation after mild COVID-19. TCRdb re-called the 5' RACE reads through MiXCR, storing one row per CDR3 protein. In the table there are a few hundred thousand distinct CDR3 sequences, approximately 8.4% of which are singletons. Source material: PBMCs or a T cell subset sorted from them (not recorded which). Receptor source: a man younger than 35 who had mild COVID-19 (a few samples of this study predate the infection). Cell type and time point are not known.

The chain uses TRBV6-5 and TRBJ2-1; the D gene is possibly TRBD1 (6 bases). The germline V gene encodes CDR1 MNHEY and CDR2 SVGAGI. Trimming removed 0 bases from V and 3 bases from J, with 15 bases in between. The CDR3 consists of 17 residues. The CDR3 loop is CASSYSRGTSFYNEQFF. CDR3 nucleotides: TGTGCCAGCAGTTACTCGAGGGGGACAAGCTTCTACAATGAGCAGTTCTTC.

The CDR3 sequence is CASSTGSGGAPLHF. As DNA, the CDR3 is TGTGCCAGCAGCACAGGGTCCGGGGGGGCACCCCTCCACTTT. The genes are TRBV7-6 and TRBJ1-6; TRBD1 might be the D (6 bases). Trimming pared 5 bases from V and 11 bases from J, leaving 16 bases between. Germline values: CDR1 SGHVS, CDR2 FNYEAQ. This CDR3 region has 14 residues.